The 11 T cell receptor beta chains below were found in one sample sequenced in a study of memory CD4+ T cells and cytomegalovirus serostatus. The sort gate was single viable CD3+CD4+CD8-CD45RO+ cells for memory CD4+ T cells. Method: immunoSEQ multiplex PCR; TCRdb's copy keeps in-frame clones and lacks some. The table shows about 56,000 clones, with around 76% occurring only once. Sequenced: memory CD4+ T cells from blood. These receptors all stem from an adult in good health and CMV-seronegative.

This clone appeared once. The chain is built from TRBV12-5 and TRBJ1-2; tentative D call: TRBD1 (5 bases). Trimming cost V 6 bases and J 4 bases, with 12 bases left between them. CDR1 LGHNT and CDR2 FRNRAP come from the germline V gene. The CDR3 has 13 residues. The CDR3 DNA sequence: TGTGCTAGTGGCCCCGGGACGTCCTATGGCTACACCTTC. This codes for CASGPGTSYGYTF.

This chain links TRBV27 with TRBJ1-2; D may be TRBD1 (6 bases). CDR3 size: 13 residues. V lost 5 bases to trimming and J lost 4 bases, with 11 bases between them. The V gene's germline CDR1 is MNHEY and CDR2 SMNVEV (reference sequence). The CDR3 nucleotides read TGTGCCAGCAGTATAGGCAGGGGCTATGGCTACACCTTC. This translates into CASSIGRGYGYTF.

This clone was detected a few times. Other DNA sequences within the sample encode an identical CDR3. V usage is TRBV9 and J usage is TRBJ2-3; the D call may be TRBD1 or TRBD2 (6 bases each). Germline loops: CDR1 SGDLS, CDR2 YYNGEE. This CDR3 has 15 residues. V was clipped by 0 bases and J by 5 bases, with 13 bases between them. The DNA of the CDR3 is TGTGCCAGCAGCGTAGGAGGGGGGCCGGTAGATACGCAGTATTTT. Its protein product is CASSVGGGPVDTQYF.

Comments on this clone: No conserved phenylalanine or tryptophan ends this CDR3, so it is likely a read error. Because the CDR3's place on the DNA is in doubt, the DNA is left out and the CDR3 is given as listed by TCRdb. The V gene is TRBV5-1, the J gene TRBJ2-3; TRBD2, the table's D call, lacks a check against the DNA. From germline, CDR1 is SGHRS and CDR2 YFSETQ. The CDR3 adds up to 13 amino acids, both ends counted. This CDR3 reads CASSLSGGAGSVL.

The table lists this clone with a count of one. This chain uses TRBV28 with TRBJ1-1; 8 nucleotides align to TRBD1. CDR3 length: 18 amino acids. Trimming took 1 base from V and 1 from J; bases not matched to a gene: 11. Germline CDR1 is MDHEN and CDR2 is SYDVKM. The CDR3 coding sequence is TGTGCCAGCAGTTTATTAACCGGATATGGACAGGGGAACACTGAAGCTTTCTTT. Translating gives CASSLLTGYGQGNTEAFF.

CDR3 bases: TGTGCCAGCAGTAAGCAGGGCCGGGGAGTCGAGCAGTACTTC. Protein product: CASSKQGRGVEQYF. This chain connects TRBV6-1 to TRBJ2-7; tentatively, D is TRBD1 or TRBD2 (5 bases each). Trimming stripped 5 bases from V and 6 bases from J, with 17 bases between. The CDR3 runs 14 residues. Germline V CDR1 and CDR2: MNHNS, SASEGT.

The chain carries TRBV9 and TRBJ2-7, with D possibly TRBD2 on 5 matching bases. CDR1 is SGDLS and CDR2 is YYNGEE in the germline V gene. The CDR3 is made up of 15 amino acids. Trimming took 1 base from V and 0 from J, leaving 11 bases between them. The CDR3 loop is CASSVRAGNSYEQYF. CDR3 sequence (DNA): TGTGCCAGCAGCGTACGGGCCGGGAACTCCTACGAGCAGTACTTC.

In this sample, this clone turned up once. The J gene is TRBJ1-5, the V gene TRBV9, with 7 bases aligning to TRBD1. CDR1 is SGDLS and CDR2 is YYNGEE in the germline V gene. V shed 2 bases, J shed 3 bases, and the junction held 5 bases outside the gene matches. This CDR3 is 15 amino acids long. This chain's CDR3 is CASSVTGALNQPQHF. As DNA, the CDR3 is TGTGCCAGCAGCGTCACAGGGGCACTCAATCAGCCCCAGCATTTT.

DNA for the CDR3: TGTGCCAGCAGTTTGGGTAGTTGGGAAGGGACAGGGGTCTATGGCTACACCTTC. Translated, it gives CASSLGSWEGTGVYGYTF. V usage is TRBV28 and J usage is TRBJ1-2, with 10 bases fitting TRBD1. The CDR3 contains 18 residues. Germline assignment: CDR1 MDHEN and CDR2 SYDVKM. V trimming: 3 bases; J trimming: 4 bases; junction bases outside the gene matches: 14.

This sequence joins TRBV6-5 and TRBJ1-2, with D perhaps TRBD1 (5 bases). The V and J ends lost 5 bases and 1 base respectively, with 8 bases between them. Per the germline V gene, CDR1 is MNHEY and CDR2 is SVGAGI. The CDR3 is 13 residues long. The CDR3 region is CASSLDSNYGYTF. Written as DNA, the CDR3 is TGTGCCAGCAGTCTCGACAGTAACTATGGCTACACCTTC.

The chain couples TRBV5-1 to TRBJ1-1; no clear D. This CDR3 region has 15 residues. V dropped 0 bases and J dropped 1 base, with 10 bases sitting between them. Looked up from germline, CDR1 is SGHRS and CDR2 is YFSETQ. CDR3 sequence: CASSLVVGRNTEAFF. CDR3 DNA: TGCGCCAGCAGCTTGGTGGTAGGAAGGAACACTGAAGCTTTCTTT.